These 29 T cell receptor beta chains share one sample of origin, sequenced in a study of cytomegalovirus exposure and HLA in healthy donors (dated 2017 in TCRdb). Receptor libraries were prepared by the immunoSEQ multiplex PCR assay. For the multiplex PCR, a mixture combining 60 forward primers for TCR Vbeta segments and 13 reverse primers for TCR Jbeta segments was used. TCRdb re-hosts the immuneACCESS table, in-frame sequences only. Its copies lack some clones; in the studies checked, an unresolved V gene accounts for under half of them, and the cause for the rest is not known. The sample includes approximately 200,000 clones, with 82% observed a single time. Under 7.5% of the sample comes from the top ten. Sequenced: PBMCs. Receptor source: a woman in her forties or fifties in good health and CMV-seropositive.

The V call is TRBV18, the J call TRBJ1-5; D remains unclear. The V gene lost 4 bases and the J gene lost 1 base, with 14 bases spanning the gap. This CDR3 region has 16 residues. The germline gives CDR1 KGHSH, CDR2 LQKENI. In nucleotides, the CDR3 is TGTGCCAGCTCACTTACTATCGACGGCAGCAATCAGCCCCAGCATTTT. It translates to CASSLTIDGSNQPQHF.

This chain uses TRBV19 with TRBJ1-3; tentative D call: TRBD1 (5 bases). The length of the CDR3 is 14 residues. Germline V CDR1 and CDR2: LNHDA, SQIVND (reference sequence). Deletions cut 7 bases from V and 2 bases from J, with 12 bases between. The CDR3 here is CASTPTVTGNTIYF. The CDR3 bases are TGTGCCAGTACTCCGACAGTAACTGGAAACACCATATATTTT.

This chain uses TRBV2 with TRBJ1-5; the D is unclear. CDR1 and CDR2 from the germline V gene are SNHLY and FYNNEI. The V end lost 3 bases, the J end lost 4 bases, and 19 bases lay between the germline ends. This CDR3 spans 17 amino acids. The CDR3 bases are TGTGCCAGCAGTGATTATCTAGCCCGGCAGATTAATCAGCCCCAGCATTTT. Its translation: CASSDYLARQINQPQHF.

This clone was seen just once. The V gene is TRBV7-6, the J gene TRBJ1-3; 7 bases agree with TRBD1. Looked up from germline, CDR1 is SGHVS and CDR2 is FNYEAQ. V lost 5 bases to trimming and J lost 3 bases; unmatched junction nucleotides: 10. The CDR3 runs 16 residues. The CDR3, as DNA: TGTGCCAGCAGCCAGGGGGGCAGGGAATATGGAAACACCATATATTTT. This gives the protein CASSQGGREYGNTIYF.

DNA of the CDR3: TGTGCCAGCAGCCTACTCCAAGAGACCCAGTACTTC. Amino acid sequence: CASSLLQETQYF. This chain joins TRBV7-8 and TRBJ2-5; unclear D gene. The CDR3 has 12 amino acids. Looked up from germline, CDR1 is SGHVS and CDR2 is FQNEAQ. V was clipped by 5 bases and J by 1 base, with 5 bases between them.

The chain uses TRBV10-3 and TRBJ1-6, with 11 bases identical to TRBD1. V was pared by 8 bases and J by 6 bases, with 0 bases of the junction left unmatched. The CDR3 sequence is 13 residues long. Germline assignment: CDR1 ENHRY and CDR2 SYGVKD. CDR3 sequence: CAIGQGANSPLHF. The CDR3 DNA follows: TGTGCCATCGGACAGGGGGCTAATTCACCCCTCCACTTT.

The table lists this clone with a count of one. The chain is built from TRBV19 and TRBJ2-2; 11 nucleotides align to TRBD1. The V gene end was trimmed by 7 bases and the J gene end by 5 bases; junction bases not matched to a gene: 3. There are 14 residues in the CDR3. Germline assignment: CDR1 LNHDA and CDR2 SQIVND (reference sequence). CDR3 nucleotides: TGTGCCAGTAACCGGGACAGGGGGACCGGGGAGCTGTTTTTT. Translation: CASNRDRGTGELFF. The whole variable domain, filled in from reference TRBV19 and TRBJ2-2, reads DGGITQSPKYLFRKEGQNVTLSCEQNLNHDAMYWYRQDPGQGLRLIYYSQIVNDFQKGDIAEGYSVSREKKESFPLTVTSAQKNPTAFYLCASNRDRGTGELFFGEGSRLTVL.

This chain connects TRBV28 to TRBJ1-4; D uncertain. The V gene's germline CDR1 is MDHEN and CDR2 SYDVKM. CDR3 size: 14 residues. V lost 3 bases to trimming and J lost 0 bases, with 5 bases between them. For the CDR3, the DNA is TGTGCCAGCAGTTTGAGGGCAACTAATGAAAAACTGTTTTTT. Encoded protein: CASSLRATNEKLFF.

The CDR3 DNA is TGTGCCAGCAGCTCGTACGGGACAGGGATTGACACCGGGGAGCTGTTTTTT. The encoded protein is CASSSYGTGIDTGELFF. The chain recombines TRBV7-9 with TRBJ2-2, with TRBD1 matching over 9 bases. This CDR3 contains 17 residues. Germline V gene data show CDR1 as SEHNR and CDR2 as FQNEAQ (reference sequence). V trimming: 4 bases; J trimming: 3 bases; junction bases outside the gene matches: 9.

V gene TRBV27 combines with J gene TRBJ2-1; D is perhaps TRBD1 (5 bases). V shed 4 bases and J shed 5 bases, with 9 bases lying between them. The CDR3 runs 13 residues. Germline assignment: CDR1 MNHEY and CDR2 SMNVEV (reference sequence). The CDR3 protein is CASSWYRHNEQFF. CDR3 coding DNA: TGTGCCAGCAGTTGGTACAGGCACAATGAGCAGTTCTTC.

This clone was seen only once. The genes are TRBV5-4 and TRBJ2-5; TRBD2 agrees at 9 bases. V gave up 5 bases and J gave up 0 bases; unmatched junction bases: 5. This CDR3 has 15 amino acids. The V gene's germline CDR1 is SGHNT and CDR2 YYREEE (reference sequence). CDR3 loop: CASRLAGAYQETQYF. CDR3 coding DNA: TGTGCCAGCAGATTAGCGGGAGCGTACCAAGAGACCCAGTACTTC.

This chain links TRBV11-2 with TRBJ2-7, with a tentative D call TRBD2 (5 bases). With 2 bases removed from V and 9 bases from J, the gap between germline ends came to 20 bases. Germline V gene lookup returns CDR1 SGHAT and CDR2 FQNNGV. The CDR3 is 15 amino acids. CDR3 region: CASSLHGEYLAWQYF. CDR3 nucleotide sequence: TGTGCCAGCAGCTTACACGGGGAGTATTTAGCGTGGCAGTACTTC.

The chain recombines TRBV7-2 with TRBJ2-3; 8 bases align to TRBD1. Per the germline V gene, CDR1 is SGHTA and CDR2 is FQGNSA. J gave up 1 base and V 5 bases, and 2 bases lay outside the gene matches. The CDR3 spans 14 residues. The CDR3 is CASSQDRGTDTQYF. CDR3 in DNA: TGTGCCAGCAGCCAGGACAGGGGCACAGATACGCAGTATTTT.

The rearrangement uses TRBV7-2 and TRBJ1-4; D may be TRBD1 (6 bases). This CDR3 spans 14 amino acids. V lost 3 bases, J lost 4 bases, and 9 bases lay in between. CDR1 and CDR2 (germline): SGHTA, FQGNSA. CDR3 sequence reads: CASSFGGLNEKLFF. CDR3 in DNA: TGTGCCAGCAGCTTTGGGGGCCTTAATGAAAAACTGTTTTTT.

The chain combines TRBV28 with TRBJ2-6, with a weak D call TRBD1 (6 bases). In germline, CDR1 is MDHEN, CDR2 SYDVKM. Trimming stripped 11 bases from V and 0 bases from J, with 23 bases between. The CDR3 is made up of 18 amino acids. The DNA for the CDR3 is TGTGCCTCCCATACGGGACAAGGCCTATTCTCTGGGGCCAACGTCCTGACTTTC. Encoded protein: CASHTGQGLFSGANVLTF.

This chain joins TRBV27 and TRBJ2-3; the D gene is possibly TRBD1 (5 bases). The ends were cut back, 6 bases at V and 0 bases at J, with 25 bases in the middle. The CDR3 consists of 19 residues. Germline V gene sequence: CDR1 MNHEY, CDR2 SMNVEV (reference sequence). The CDR3 nucleotides are TGTGCCAGCAGCCGATTTCCTCCGACAGAGATCACTAGCACAGATACGCAGTATTTT. Its translation is CASSRFPPTEITSTDTQYF.

This chain joins TRBV4-3 and TRBJ2-7; a possible D gene is TRBD1 (7 bases). With 0 bases removed from V and 4 bases from J, the gap between germline ends came to 10 bases. Germline V gene sequence: CDR1 LGHNA, CDR2 YSLEER. This CDR3 contains 14 residues. CDR3 nucleotides: TGCGCCAGCAGCCAAGAGTCAGGGGGGTACGAGCAGTACTTC. Its translation is CASSQESGGYEQYF.

This chain joins TRBV7-6 and TRBJ2-5; D is ambiguous. Germline CDR1 is SGHVS and CDR2 is FNYEAQ. With 1 base removed from V and 2 bases from J, the gap between germline ends came to 8 bases. This CDR3 comprises 14 residues. CDR3 protein: CASSLGYSQETQYF. CDR3 nucleotides: TGTGCCAGCAGCTTAGGGTACAGTCAAGAGACCCAGTACTTC.

The chain joins TRBV5-1 to TRBJ2-1; 7 bases map to TRBD1. Germline assignment: CDR1 SGHRS and CDR2 YFSETQ. CDR3 length: 16 residues. Trimming removed 4 bases from V and 4 bases from J; junction bases left unmatched: 11. The CDR3 spells CASSRTPGQQYNEQFF. In DNA, the CDR3 is TGCGCCAGCAGCCGTACTCCGGGACAGCAATACAATGAGCAGTTCTTC.

The gene calls are TRBV7-8 and TRBJ1-6; TRBD1 is a possible D gene (6 bases). Germline CDR1 reads SGHVS; CDR2 reads FQNEAQ. V was cut by 1 base and J by 0 bases, with 13 bases left in between. The CDR3 totals 18 residues. CDR3 in DNA: TGTGCCAGCAGCTTAGTAGGAGACAGGCTCTCCTATAATTCACCCCTCCACTTT. Amino acids: CASSLVGDRLSYNSPLHF.

The chain recombines TRBV7-2 with TRBJ1-5, with D unclear. The germline V gene encodes CDR1 SGHTA and CDR2 FQGNSA. This CDR3 is 13 amino acids long. Trimming left V 5 bases short and J 2 bases short, with 7 bases between. The CDR3 sequence is CASSLTGNQPQHF. The DNA for the CDR3 is TGTGCCAGCAGCCTAACGGGCAATCAGCCCCAGCATTTT.

This chain joins TRBV29-1 and TRBJ1-1; 8 positions agree with TRBD1. The trim removed 6 bases at V and 6 bases at J, leaving 9 bases unmatched. The CDR3 is 13 amino acids. Germline V gene data show CDR1 as SQVTM and CDR2 as ANQGSEA. The CDR3 loop is CSVRQGRVAEAFF. The DNA of the CDR3 is TGCAGCGTCAGACAGGGGAGGGTCGCTGAAGCTTTCTTT.

The V call is TRBV7-2, the J call TRBJ1-2; D possibly corresponds to TRBD1 (5 bases). Germline V gives CDR1 SGHTA, CDR2 FQGNSA. This CDR3 is built from 15 residues. The V end was cut by 1 base, the J end by 2 bases, with 11 bases between. The CDR3 loop reads CASSLDGHGNYGYTF. The CDR3 bases are TGTGCCAGCAGCTTAGACGGACATGGAAACTATGGCTACACCTTC.

This sequence joins TRBV28 and TRBJ2-7, with D uncertain. Trimming took 6 bases from V and 9 from J, leaving 6 bases between them. Per the germline V gene, CDR1 is MDHEN and CDR2 is SYDVKM. The CDR3 contains 9 residues. CDR3 region: CASSPRQYF. The CDR3 coding sequence is TGTGCCAGCAGCCCCCGGCAGTACTTC.

V and J are TRBV5-1 and TRBJ1-4, with 8 bases aligning to TRBD1. CDR1 is SGHRS and CDR2 is YFSETQ in the germline V gene. The CDR3 contains 16 residues. The ends lost 4 bases at V and 3 bases at J; junction bases unmatched: 8. CDR3 residues: CASSRNGQGANEKLFF. In DNA form, the CDR3 reads TGCGCCAGCAGCAGGAACGGACAGGGTGCTAATGAAAAACTGTTTTTT.

The chain joins TRBV5-6 to TRBJ2-5; TRBD2 agrees at 8 bases. The CDR3 spans 15 residues. Germline-derived CDR1 and CDR2 are SGHDT and YYEEEE. The ends lost 3 bases at V and 3 bases at J; junction bases unmatched: 7. The CDR3 region is CASSSREGLKETQYF. The CDR3 nucleotides read TGTGCCAGCAGCTCTCGGGAGGGCCTAAAAGAGACCCAGTACTTC. The full variable domain, in which reference TRBV5-6 and TRBJ2-5 provide the parts outside the CDR3, is DAGVTQSPTHLIKTRGQQVTLRCSPKSGHDTVSWYQQALGQGPQFIFQYYEEEERQRGNFPDRFSGHQFPNYSSELNVNALLLGDSALYLCASSSREGLKETQYFGPGTRLLVL.

The chain couples TRBV11-2 to TRBJ2-1; 7 bases align to TRBD1. Germline trimming cut 3 bases from V and 4 bases from J; bases unmatched to any gene: 3. CDR1 SGHAT and CDR2 FQNNGV come from the germline V gene. This CDR3 region has 14 residues. In nucleotides, the CDR3 is TGTGCCAGCAGCTTGGGGACAGCTTACAATGAGCAGTTCTTC. Encoded protein: CASSLGTAYNEQFF.

This clone was detected a few times. This CDR3 is CASSSSGSGNTIYF. Written as DNA, the CDR3 is TGTGCCAGCAGCTCGTCAGGGTCAGGAAACACCATATATTTT. This rearrangement joins TRBV7-8 to TRBJ1-3; possible D gene TRBD1, 5 bases. V lost 4 bases to trimming and J lost 4 bases, with 11 bases between them. Per germline, CDR1 SGHVS and CDR2 FQNEAQ. The CDR3 totals 14 residues.

This clone was detected a few times. CDR3 protein: CASSERGAKNIQYF. In DNA, the CDR3 is TGCGCCAGCAGCGAAAGGGGAGCCAAAAACATTCAGTACTTC. The chain recombines TRBV5-1 with TRBJ2-4; TRBD1 might be the D (5 bases). Germline V lookup: CDR1 SGHRS, CDR2 YFSETQ. V dropped 4 bases and J dropped 0 bases, with 8 bases sitting between them. The CDR3 totals 14 residues.